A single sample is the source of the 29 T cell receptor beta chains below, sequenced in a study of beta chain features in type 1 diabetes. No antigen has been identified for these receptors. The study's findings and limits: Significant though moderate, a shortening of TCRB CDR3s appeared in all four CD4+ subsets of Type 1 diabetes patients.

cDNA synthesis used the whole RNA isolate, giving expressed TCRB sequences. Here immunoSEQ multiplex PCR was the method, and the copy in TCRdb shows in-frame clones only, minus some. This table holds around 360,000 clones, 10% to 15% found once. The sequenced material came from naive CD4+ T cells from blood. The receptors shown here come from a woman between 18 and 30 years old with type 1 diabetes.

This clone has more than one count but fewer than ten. Written as DNA, the CDR3 is TGTGCCAGTAACGGACTTCAAATGGGTTCTCAGCCCCAGCATTTT. It translates to CASNGLQMGSQPQHF. This rearrangement joins TRBV19 to TRBJ1-5; no definite D call. CDR1 is LNHDA and CDR2 is SQIVND in the germline V gene (reference sequence). The CDR3 consists of 15 residues. V gave up 7 bases and J gave up 6 bases, with 19 bases separating them.

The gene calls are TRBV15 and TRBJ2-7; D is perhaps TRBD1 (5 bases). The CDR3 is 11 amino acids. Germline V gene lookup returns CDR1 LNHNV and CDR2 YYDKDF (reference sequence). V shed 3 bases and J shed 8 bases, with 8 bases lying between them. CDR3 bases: TGTGCCACCAGCAGCGGACACCAGCAGTACTTC. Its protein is CATSSGHQQYF.

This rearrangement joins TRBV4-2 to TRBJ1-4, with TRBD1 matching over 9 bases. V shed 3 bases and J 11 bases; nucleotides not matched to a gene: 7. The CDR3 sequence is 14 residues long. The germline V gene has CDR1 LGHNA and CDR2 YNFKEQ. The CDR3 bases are TGTGCCAGCAGCCATGGACAGGGGCATAGTAAACTGTTTTTT. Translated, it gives CASSHGQGHSKLFF.

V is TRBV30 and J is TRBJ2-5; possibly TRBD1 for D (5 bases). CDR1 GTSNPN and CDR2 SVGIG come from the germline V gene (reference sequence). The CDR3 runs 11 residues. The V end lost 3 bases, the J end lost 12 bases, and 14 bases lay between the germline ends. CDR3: CAWSSGLGEYF. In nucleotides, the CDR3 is TGTGCCTGGAGCAGTGGGTTAGGGGAGTACTTC.

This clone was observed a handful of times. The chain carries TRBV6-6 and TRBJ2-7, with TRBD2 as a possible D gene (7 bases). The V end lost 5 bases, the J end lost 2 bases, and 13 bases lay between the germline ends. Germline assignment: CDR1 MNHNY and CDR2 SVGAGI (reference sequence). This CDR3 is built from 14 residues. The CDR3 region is CASSLAEGAYEQYF. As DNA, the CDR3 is TGTGCCAGCAGTCTAGCGGAGGGGGCCTACGAGCAGTACTTC.

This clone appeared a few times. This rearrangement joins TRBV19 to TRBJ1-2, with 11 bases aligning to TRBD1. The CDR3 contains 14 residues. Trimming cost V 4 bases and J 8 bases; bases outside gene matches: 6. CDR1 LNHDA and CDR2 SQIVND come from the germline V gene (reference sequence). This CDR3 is CASSTDRGRGGYTF. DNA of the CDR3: TGTGCCAGTAGTACGGACAGGGGGCGAGGCGGCTACACCTTC.

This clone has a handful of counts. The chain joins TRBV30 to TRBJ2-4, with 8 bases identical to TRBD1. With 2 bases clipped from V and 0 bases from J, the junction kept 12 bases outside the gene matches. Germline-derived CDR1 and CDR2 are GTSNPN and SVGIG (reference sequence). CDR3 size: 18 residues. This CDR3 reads CAWSRDRSLGLAKNIQYF. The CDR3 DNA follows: TGTGCCTGGAGTAGGGACAGGAGCCTTGGACTAGCCAAAAACATTCAGTACTTC. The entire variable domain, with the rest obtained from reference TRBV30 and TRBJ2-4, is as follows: SQTIHQWPATLVQPVGSPLSLECTVEGTSNPNLYWYRQAAGRGLQLLFYSVGIGQISSEVPQNLSASRPQDRQFILSSKKLLLSDSGFYLCAWSRDRSLGLAKNIQYFGAGTRLSVL.

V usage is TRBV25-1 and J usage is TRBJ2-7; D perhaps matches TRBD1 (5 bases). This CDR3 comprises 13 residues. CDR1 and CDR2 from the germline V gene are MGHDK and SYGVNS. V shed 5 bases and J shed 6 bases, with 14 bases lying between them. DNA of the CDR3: TGTGCCAGCAGTATAGCAGGGTTCGGCGAGCAGTACTTC. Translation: CASSIAGFGEQYF.

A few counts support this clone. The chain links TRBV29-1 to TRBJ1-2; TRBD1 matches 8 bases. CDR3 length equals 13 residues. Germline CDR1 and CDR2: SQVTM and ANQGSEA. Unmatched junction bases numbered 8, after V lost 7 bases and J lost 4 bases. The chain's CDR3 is CSAQTGAGYGYTF. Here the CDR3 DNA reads TGCAGCGCCCAGACAGGGGCCGGCTATGGCTACACCTTC.

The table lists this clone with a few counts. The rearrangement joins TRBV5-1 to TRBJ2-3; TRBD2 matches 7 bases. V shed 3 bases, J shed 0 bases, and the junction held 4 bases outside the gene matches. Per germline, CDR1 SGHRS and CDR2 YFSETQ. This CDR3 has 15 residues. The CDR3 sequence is CASSSTSRSTDTQYF. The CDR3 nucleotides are TGCGCCAGCAGCTCGACTAGCAGAAGCACAGATACGCAGTATTTT. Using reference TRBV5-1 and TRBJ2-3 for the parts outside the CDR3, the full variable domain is KAGVTQTPRYLIKTRGQQVTLSCSPISGHRSVSWYQQTPGQGLQFLFEYFSETQRNKGNFPGRFSGRQFSNSRSEMNVSTLELGDSALYLCASSSTSRSTDTQYFGPGTRLTVL.

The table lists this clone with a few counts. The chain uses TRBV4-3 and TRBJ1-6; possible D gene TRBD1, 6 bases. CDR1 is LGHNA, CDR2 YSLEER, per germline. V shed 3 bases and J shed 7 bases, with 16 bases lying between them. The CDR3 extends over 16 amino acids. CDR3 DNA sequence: TGCGCCAGCAGCCACCTCGAGGGGGGGCGAAATTCACCCCTCCACTTT. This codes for CASSHLEGGRNSPLHF.

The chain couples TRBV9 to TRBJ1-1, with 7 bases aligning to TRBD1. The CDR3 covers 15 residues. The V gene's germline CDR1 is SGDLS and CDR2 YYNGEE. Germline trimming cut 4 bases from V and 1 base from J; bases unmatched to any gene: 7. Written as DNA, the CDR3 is TGTGCCAGCAGCCCTCAGACAGGGCCGAACACTGAAGCTTTCTTT. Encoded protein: CASSPQTGPNTEAFF.

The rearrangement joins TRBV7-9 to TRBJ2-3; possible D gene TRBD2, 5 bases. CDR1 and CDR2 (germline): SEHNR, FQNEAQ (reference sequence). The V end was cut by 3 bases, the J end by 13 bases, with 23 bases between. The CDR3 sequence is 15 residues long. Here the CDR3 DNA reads TGTGCCAGCAGCTTTGGAGCCGGGAAAGGAGGCGCGGAGTATTTT. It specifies CASSFGAGKGGAEYF.

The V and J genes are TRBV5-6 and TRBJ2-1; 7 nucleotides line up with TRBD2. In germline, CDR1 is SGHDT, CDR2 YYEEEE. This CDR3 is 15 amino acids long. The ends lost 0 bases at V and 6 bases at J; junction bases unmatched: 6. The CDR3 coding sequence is TGTGCCAGCAGCTTGGCCGGGAGGTTTCCCAATGAGCAGTTCTTC. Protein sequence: CASSLAGRFPNEQFF.

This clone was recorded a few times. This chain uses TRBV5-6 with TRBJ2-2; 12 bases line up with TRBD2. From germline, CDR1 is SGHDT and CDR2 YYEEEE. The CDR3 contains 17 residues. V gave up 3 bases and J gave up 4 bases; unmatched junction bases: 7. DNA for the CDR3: TGTGCCAGCAGCTCCGAGACTAGCGGGAGTGTCACCGGGGAGCTGTTTTTT. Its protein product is CASSSETSGSVTGELFF.

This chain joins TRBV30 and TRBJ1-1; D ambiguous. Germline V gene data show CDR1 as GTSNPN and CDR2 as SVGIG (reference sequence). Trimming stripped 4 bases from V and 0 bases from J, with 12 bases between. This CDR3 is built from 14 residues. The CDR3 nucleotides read TGTGCCTGGAACCAACAGTACATGAACACTGAAGCTTTCTTT. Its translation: CAWNQQYMNTEAFF.

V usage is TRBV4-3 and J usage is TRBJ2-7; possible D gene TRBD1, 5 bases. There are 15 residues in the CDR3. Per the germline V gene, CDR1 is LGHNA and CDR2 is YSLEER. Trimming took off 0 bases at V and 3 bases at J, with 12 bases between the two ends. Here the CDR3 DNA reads TGCGCCAGCAGCCAAGAGTGGCAGGGATTCTACGAGCAGTACTTC. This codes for CASSQEWQGFYEQYF.

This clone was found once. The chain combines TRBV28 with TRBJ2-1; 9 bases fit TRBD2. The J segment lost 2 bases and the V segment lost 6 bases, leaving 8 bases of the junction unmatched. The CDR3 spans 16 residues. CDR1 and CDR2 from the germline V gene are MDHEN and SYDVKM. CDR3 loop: CASRDLPSGAYNEQFF. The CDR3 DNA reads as TGTGCCAGCAGAGACCTACCTAGCGGGGCCTACAATGAGCAGTTCTTC. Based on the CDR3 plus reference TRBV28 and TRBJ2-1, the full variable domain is DVKVTQSSRYLVKRTGEKVFLECVQDMDHENMFWYRQDPGLGLRLIYFSYDVKMKEKGDIPEGYSVSREKKERFSLILESASTNQTSMYLCASRDLPSGAYNEQFFGPGTRLTVL.

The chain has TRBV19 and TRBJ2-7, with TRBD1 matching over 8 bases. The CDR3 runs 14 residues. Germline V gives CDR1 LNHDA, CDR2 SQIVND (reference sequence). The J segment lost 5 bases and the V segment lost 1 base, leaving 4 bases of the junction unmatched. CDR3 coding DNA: TGTGCCAGTAGTATAGGGCGGACAGGGAACGAGCAGTACTTC. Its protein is CASSIGRTGNEQYF.

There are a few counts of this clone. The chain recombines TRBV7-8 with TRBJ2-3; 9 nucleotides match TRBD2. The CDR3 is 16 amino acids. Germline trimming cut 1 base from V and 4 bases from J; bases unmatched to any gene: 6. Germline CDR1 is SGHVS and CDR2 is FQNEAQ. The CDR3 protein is CASSLVGREGPDTQYF. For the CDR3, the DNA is TGTGCCAGCAGCTTAGTAGGGCGGGAGGGCCCAGATACGCAGTATTTT.

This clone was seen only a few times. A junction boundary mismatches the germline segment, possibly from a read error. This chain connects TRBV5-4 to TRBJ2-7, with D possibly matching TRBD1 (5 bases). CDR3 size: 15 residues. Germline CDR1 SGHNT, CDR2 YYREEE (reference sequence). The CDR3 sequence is CASSQDRSGPYEQYF. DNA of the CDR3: TGCGCCAGCAGCCAAGATCGGTCAGGGCCCTACGAGCAGTACTTC.

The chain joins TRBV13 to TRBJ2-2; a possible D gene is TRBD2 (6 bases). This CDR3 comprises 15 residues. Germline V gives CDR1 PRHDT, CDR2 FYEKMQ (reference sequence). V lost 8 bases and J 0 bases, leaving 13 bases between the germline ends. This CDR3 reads CASGRRHSNTGELFF. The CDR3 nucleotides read TGTGCCAGCGGGAGGAGACACTCGAACACCGGGGAGCTGTTTTTT.

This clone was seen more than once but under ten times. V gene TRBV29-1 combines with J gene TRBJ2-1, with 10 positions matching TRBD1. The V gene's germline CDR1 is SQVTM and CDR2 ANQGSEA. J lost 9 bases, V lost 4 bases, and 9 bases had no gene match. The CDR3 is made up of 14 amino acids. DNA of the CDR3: TGCAGCGTTGTCCGGGACAGGGGACGTAGTGAGCAGTTCTTC. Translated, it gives CSVVRDRGRSEQFF.

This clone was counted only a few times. The CDR3 loop is CASSFVGRGWDNEQFF. For the CDR3, the DNA is TGTGCCAGCAGTTTTGTCGGGAGGGGCTGGGACAATGAGCAGTTCTTC. The chain couples TRBV28 to TRBJ2-1; 8 bases fit TRBD2. V shed 3 bases, J shed 5 bases, and the junction held 9 bases outside the gene matches. CDR3 size: 16 residues. CDR1 and CDR2 from the germline V gene are MDHEN and SYDVKM.

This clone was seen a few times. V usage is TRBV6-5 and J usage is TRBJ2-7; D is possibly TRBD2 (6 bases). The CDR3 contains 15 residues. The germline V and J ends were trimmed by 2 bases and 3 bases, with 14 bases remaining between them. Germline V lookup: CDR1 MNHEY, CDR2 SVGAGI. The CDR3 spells CASSYRGSGLYEQYF. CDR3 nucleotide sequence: TGTGCCAGCAGTTACCGAGGTAGCGGCCTCTACGAGCAGTACTTC.

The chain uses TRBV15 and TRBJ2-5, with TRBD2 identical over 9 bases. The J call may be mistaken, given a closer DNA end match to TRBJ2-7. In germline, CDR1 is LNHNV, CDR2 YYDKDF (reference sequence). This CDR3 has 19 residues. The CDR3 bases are TGTGCCACCAGCAGAGATTGGAGTAGCGGGAGTGCCAGGGATTACGAGCAGTACTTC. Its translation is CATSRDWSSGSARDYEQYF.

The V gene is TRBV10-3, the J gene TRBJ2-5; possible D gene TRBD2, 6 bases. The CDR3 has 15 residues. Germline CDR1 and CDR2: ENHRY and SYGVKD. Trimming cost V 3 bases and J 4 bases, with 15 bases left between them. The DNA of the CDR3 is TGTGCCATCAGTGATGGCGGGAATCTTGGAGAGACCCAGTACTTC. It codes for CAISDGGNLGETQYF.

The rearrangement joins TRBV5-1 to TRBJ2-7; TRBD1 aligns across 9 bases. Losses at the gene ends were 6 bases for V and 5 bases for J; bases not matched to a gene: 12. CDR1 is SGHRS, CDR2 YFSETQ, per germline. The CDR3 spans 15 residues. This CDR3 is CASKRPGQGPHEQYF. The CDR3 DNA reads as TGCGCCAGCAAGAGGCCGGGACAGGGCCCCCACGAGCAGTACTTC. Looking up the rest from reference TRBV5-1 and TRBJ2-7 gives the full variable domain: KAGVTQTPRYLIKTRGQQVTLSCSPISGHRSVSWYQQTPGQGLQFLFEYFSETQRNKGNFPGRFSGRQFSNSRSEMNVSTLELGDSALYLCASKRPGQGPHEQYFGPGTRLTVT.

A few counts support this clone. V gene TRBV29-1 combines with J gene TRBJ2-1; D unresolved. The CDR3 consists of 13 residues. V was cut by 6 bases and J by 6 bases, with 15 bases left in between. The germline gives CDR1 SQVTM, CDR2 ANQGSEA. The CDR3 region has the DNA TGCAGCGTAGCCTCTATTATCTCCAATGAGCAGTTCTTC. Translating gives CSVASIISNEQFF.